The 32 T cell receptor beta chains given below trace back to one sample, sequenced in a study of response to subunit inactivated influenza vaccine. TCRdb fed the RT-PCR reads into MiXCR, producing one record per CDR3 protein. The sample has about 700,000 distinct CDR3 sequences; 11% to 15% are singletons. Sequenced material: PBMCs from blood, taken less than 15 days before vaccination. The receptor set was obtained from a man aged 50 or older who received an inactivated influenza vaccine.

The table lists this clonotype with many counts. The chain uses TRBV20-1 and TRBJ2-3; no clear D gene. The CDR3 is made up of 13 amino acids. V was pared by 3 bases and J by 0 bases, with 7 bases between. Germline values: CDR1 DFQATT, CDR2 SNEGSKA (reference sequence). The chain's CDR3 is CSARPGSTDTQYF. The CDR3 bases are TGCAGTGCTAGGCCCGGGAGCACAGATACGCAGTATTTT.

The V call is TRBV25-1, the J call TRBJ2-1; TRBD2 matches 11 bases. Germline V CDR1 and CDR2: MGHDK, SYGVNS. V was clipped by 3 bases and J by 8 bases; unmatched bases: 9. The CDR3 is 16 amino acids. The CDR3 loop is CASSEELTSGSYEQFF. CDR3 sequence (DNA): TGTGCCAGCAGTGAGGAACTTACTAGCGGGAGTTATGAGCAGTTCTTC.

J is TRBJ2-7 and V is TRBV7-2; unclear D gene. Trimming took off 2 bases at V and 3 bases at J, with 17 bases between the two ends. CDR3 length equals 16 residues. Germline CDR1 is SGHTA and CDR2 is FQGNSA. The DNA for the CDR3 is TGTGCCAGCAGCTTACCCGACCCCCCCAGGAACTACGAGCAGTACTTC. It yields the protein CASSLPDPPRNYEQYF. The full variable domain, its missing parts supplied by reference TRBV7-2 and TRBJ2-7, is GAGVSQSPSNKVTEKGKDVELRCDPISGHTALYWYRQSLGQGLEFLIYFQGNSAPDKSGLPSDRFSAERTGGSVSTLTIQRTQQEDSAVYLCASSLPDPPRNYEQYFGPGTRLTVT.

This clonotype was seen repeatedly, ten times or more. The genes are TRBV4-3 and TRBJ1-5; 8 nucleotides match TRBD1. The germline V gene has CDR1 LGHNA and CDR2 YSLEER. The trim removed 3 bases at V and 4 bases at J, leaving 2 bases unmatched. This CDR3 region has 14 residues. CDR3 loop: CASSQRQGNQPQHF. In DNA form, the CDR3 reads TGCGCCAGCAGCCAGCGACAGGGGAATCAGCCCCAGCATTTT.

This clonotype was detected many times. This chain joins TRBV12-3 or TRBV12-4 and TRBJ1-3; 9 nucleotides align to TRBD1. With V trimmed by 5 bases and J by 4 bases, 6 bases remained unmatched. This CDR3 has 15 residues. CDR3 in amino acids: CASSPWTGEGNTIYF. CDR3 DNA: TGTGCCAGCAGTCCCTGGACAGGGGAAGGAAACACCATATATTTT.

This clonotype showed up many times. The chain carries TRBV28 and TRBJ2-3; D may be TRBD1 (6 bases). This CDR3 region has 17 residues. Germline-derived CDR1 and CDR2 are MDHEN and SYDVKM. The V gene lost 6 bases and the J gene lost 2 bases, with 21 bases spanning the gap. Here the CDR3 reads CASSKPSDRYYTDTQYF. The CDR3, as DNA: TGTGCCAGCAGCAAACCTTCGGACAGATACTACACAGATACGCAGTATTTT.

The chain is built from TRBV27 and TRBJ2-1, with 7 nucleotides matching TRBD1. CDR1 and CDR2 (germline): MNHEY, SMNVEV (reference sequence). The junction had 8 bases not matched to a gene; V was cut back by 7 bases and J by 2 bases. The CDR3 has 15 residues. The DNA of the CDR3 is TGTGCCAGCATCAACCGGGACAGTGCCTACAATGAGCAGTTCTTC. Residues: CASINRDSAYNEQFF.

This clonotype was detected a few times. In DNA, the CDR3 is TGTGCCAGCAGCCTCGCAGGGCGGGGCTATGGCTACACCTTC. Protein product: CASSLAGRGYGYTF. The V and J genes are TRBV3-1 and TRBJ1-2; tentative D call: TRBD1 (5 bases). V was trimmed by 4 bases and J by 4 bases, leaving 13 bases between them. CDR3 length: 14 amino acids. The germline CDR1 and CDR2 sequences are LGHDT and YNNKEL (reference sequence).

This clonotype was found a few times. This chain links TRBV5-1 with TRBJ2-1, with D perhaps TRBD1 (6 bases). With 8 bases removed from V and 6 bases from J, the gap between germline ends came to 15 bases. Germline V lookup: CDR1 SGHRS, CDR2 YFSETQ. The CDR3 is made up of 13 amino acids. The CDR3: CASNRDTFNEQFF. In DNA form, the CDR3 reads TGCGCCAGTAACCGGGACACCTTCAATGAGCAGTTCTTC.

This clonotype was counted between two and nine times. This sequence joins TRBV6-5 and TRBJ2-2, with D maybe TRBD1 (5 bases). V was cut by 0 bases and J by 5 bases, with 16 bases left in between. The germline gives CDR1 MNHEY, CDR2 SVGAGI. CDR3 size: 17 residues. The DNA for the CDR3 is TGTGCCAGCAGTTACTCGTTGGGCAGGGTTGTAACCGGGGAGCTGTTTTTT. As protein: CASSYSLGRVVTGELFF.

This clonotype came up a few times. J is TRBJ1-1 and V is TRBV6-1, with D unclear. CDR3 length: 12 amino acids. Germline CDR1 and CDR2: MNHNS and SASEGT. Trimming took off 6 bases at V and 4 bases at J, with 9 bases between the two ends. The CDR3 loop reads CASRGIFTEAFF. CDR3 coding DNA: TGTGCCAGCAGGGGGATATTCACTGAAGCTTTCTTT.

The chain has TRBV20-1 and TRBJ2-1; perhaps TRBD1 as D (5 bases). The germline CDR1 and CDR2 sequences are DFQATT and SNEGSKA (reference sequence). Trimming shortened V by 2 bases and J by 2 bases, and 10 bases separated the two germline ends. This CDR3 has 14 residues. CDR3 DNA sequence: TGCAGTGCTAGAAGGGGTCGAACCTACAATGAGCAGTTCTTC. Amino acids: CSARRGRTYNEQFF.

This clonotype was counted many times. The rearrangement uses TRBV7-8 and TRBJ2-1, with 8 bases fitting TRBD2. V was pared by 0 bases and J by 5 bases, with 3 bases of the junction left unmatched. Germline CDR1 reads SGHVS; CDR2 reads FQNEAQ. CDR3 length equals 15 residues. CDR3 protein: CASSLAGTRHNEQFF. In DNA, the CDR3 is TGTGCCAGCAGCTTAGCCGGGACTAGACACAATGAGCAGTTCTTC.

This clonotype was seen repeatedly, ten times or more. The genes are TRBV11-2 and TRBJ2-5; TRBD1 aligns across 10 bases. The CDR3 is 16 amino acids. Germline CDR1 is SGHAT and CDR2 is FQNNGV. V lost 5 bases to trimming and J lost 4 bases; unmatched junction nucleotides: 10. CDR3 amino acids: CASSPWDRGLRETQYF. CDR3 coding DNA: TGTGCCAGCAGCCCATGGGACAGGGGTTTGCGAGAGACCCAGTACTTC. The whole variable domain, filled in from reference TRBV11-2 and TRBJ2-5, reads EAGVAQSPRYKIIEKRQSVAFWCNPISGHATLYWYQQILGQGPKLLIQFQNNGVVDDSQLPKDRFSAERLKGVDSTLKIQPAKLEDSAVYLCASSPWDRGLRETQYFGPGTRLLVL.

In this sample, this clonotype turned up a few times. The chain carries TRBV7-2 and TRBJ1-5; D gene uncertain. The CDR3 runs to 13 residues. With 5 bases removed from V and 4 bases from J, the gap between germline ends came to 9 bases. Per germline, CDR1 SGHTA and CDR2 FQGNSA. The CDR3 DNA is TGTGCCAGCAGCCGAGTACTAAATCAGCCCCAGCATTTT. Protein product: CASSRVLNQPQHF.

This sequence joins TRBV12-2 and TRBJ2-2; TRBD2, the D gene given by the table, was not confirmed from the DNA. TRBV12-2 is flagged as a pseudogene. This CDR3 is built from 16 residues. The CDR3 DNA reads as TGTGCAAGTCGCCCCACTGGGACTGCCTTCACCGGGGAGCTGTTTTTT. Amino acid sequence: CASRPTGTAFTGELFF.

There are many counts of this clonotype. The chain employs TRBV12-3 or TRBV12-4 and TRBJ1-1, with 9 bases lining up with TRBD1. This CDR3 comprises 14 residues. Losses at the gene ends were 5 bases for V and 1 base for J; bases not matched to a gene: 2. CDR3 in amino acids: CASSRTGANTEAFF. The CDR3 region has the DNA TGTGCCAGCAGTCGGACAGGGGCGAACACTGAAGCTTTCTTT.

The chain joins TRBV6-6 to TRBJ1-1; 8 nucleotides agree with TRBD1. From germline, CDR1 is MNHNY and CDR2 SVGAGI (reference sequence). The trim removed 6 bases at V and 11 bases at J, leaving 8 bases unmatched. This CDR3 has 12 amino acids. CDR3 amino acids: CASRYDRGGAFF. The CDR3 DNA follows: TGTGCCAGCAGATACGACAGGGGAGGCGCTTTCTTT.

The chain uses TRBV2 and TRBJ2-7; TRBD1 matches 8 bases. Germline CDR1 reads SNHLY; CDR2 reads FYNNEI. Trimming at V came to 8 bases and at J to 2 bases, leaving 5 bases not matched to a gene. The CDR3 is 13 residues long. As DNA, the CDR3 is TGTGCCAGCGGACGACAGGGGCCCTACGAGCAGTACTTC. Translated, it gives CASGRQGPYEQYF.

The rearrangement links TRBV20-1 to TRBJ2-6, with 12 bases identical to TRBD2. The CDR3 contains 15 residues. The V gene's germline CDR1 is DFQATT and CDR2 SNEGSKA (reference sequence). Trimming cost V 6 bases and J 8 bases; bases outside gene matches: 8. CDR3 amino acids: CSAWRTSGTPNVLTF. In DNA, the CDR3 is TGCAGTGCCTGGAGGACTAGCGGGACCCCCAACGTCCTGACTTTC.

The gene calls are TRBV2 and TRBJ2-7; D may be TRBD1 (6 bases). Trimming removed 4 bases at V and 1 base at J, with 14 bases between. CDR1 is SNHLY and CDR2 is FYNNEI in the germline V gene. This CDR3 region has 15 residues. CDR3 bases: TGTGCCAGCAGTGCTGGGACACTTGGGTCCTACGAGCAGTACTTC. As protein: CASSAGTLGSYEQYF.

This clonotype showed up many times. The gene calls are TRBV5-1 and TRBJ2-2, with D hard to call. Deletions cut 4 bases from V and 5 bases from J, with 9 bases between. This CDR3 is 13 amino acids long. Germline CDR1 SGHRS, CDR2 YFSETQ. The CDR3 DNA follows: TGCGCCAGCAGCGAATCCGAGACCGGGGAGCTGTTTTTT. Amino acid sequence: CASSESETGELFF.

The CDR3: CASSDYGRRSSYNSPLHF. The CDR3, as DNA: TGTGCCAGCAGCGACTACGGCCGGAGGAGCTCCTATAATTCACCCCTCCACTTT. The chain uses TRBV5-6 and TRBJ1-6; no clear D. Germline lookup yields CDR1 SGHDT and CDR2 YYEEEE. The V end lost 4 bases, the J end lost 0 bases, and 17 bases lay between the germline ends. The CDR3 length is 18 residues.

V gene TRBV6-2 or TRBV6-3 combines with J gene TRBJ2-7; tentatively, D is TRBD1 (6 bases). The CDR3 is 14 amino acids. V shed 5 bases and J shed 5 bases, with 16 bases lying between them. Germline V gives CDR1 MNHEY, CDR2 SVGEGT. The CDR3 region has the DNA TGTGCCAGCAGTGGCACAGGGACCAGGAACGAGCAGTACTTC. This gives the protein CASSGTGTRNEQYF.

This clonotype was detected many times. The rearrangement joins TRBV10-3 to TRBJ2-2, with 7 nucleotides matching TRBD1. Germline V gene data show CDR1 as ENHRY and CDR2 as SYGVKD. The trim removed 4 bases at V and 4 bases at J, leaving 6 bases unmatched. The CDR3 is 15 amino acids. The CDR3 nucleotides are TGTGCCATCAGTGTACAGGGGTCGGGCACCGGGGAGCTGTTTTTT. Translated, it gives CAISVQGSGTGELFF.

This clonotype was counted between two and nine times. The chain recombines TRBV27 with TRBJ1-1; no definite D call. The germline V gene encodes CDR1 MNHEY and CDR2 SMNVEV (reference sequence). The CDR3 totals 13 residues. The germline V and J ends were trimmed by 9 bases and 11 bases, with 22 bases remaining between them. This CDR3 is CASILFTDPPAFF. DNA of the CDR3: TGTGCCAGTATACTATTTACGGATCCCCCCGCTTTCTTT.

This clonotype appeared many times. The chain combines TRBV5-1 with TRBJ1-2; perhaps TRBD1 as D (5 bases). Germline assignment: CDR1 SGHRS and CDR2 YFSETQ. Deletions cut 0 bases from V and 5 bases from J, with 11 bases between. This CDR3 has 14 amino acids. CDR3 sequence: CASSLERGNYGYTF. The CDR3 DNA is TGCGCCAGCAGCTTGGAGAGGGGAAATTATGGCTACACCTTC.

The chain carries TRBV30 and TRBJ1-4; possible D gene TRBD1, 6 bases. This CDR3 spans 11 amino acids. Germline V gives CDR1 GTSNPN, CDR2 SVGIG (reference sequence). Trimming removed 4 bases at V and 8 bases at J, with 8 bases between. The CDR3 sequence: CAWNRAEKLFF. The CDR3 DNA reads as TGTGCCTGGAACAGGGCGGAAAAACTGTTTTTT.

This clonotype has just a few counts. The chain recombines TRBV19 with TRBJ1-2; D unclear. Per germline, CDR1 LNHDA and CDR2 SQIVND (reference sequence). The CDR3 is 11 residues long. Trimming took off 4 bases at V and 12 bases at J, with 12 bases between the two ends. The CDR3 DNA is TGTGCCAGTAGTAACGCCGGCCCTAACACCTTC. It encodes CASSNAGPNTF.

The chain is built from TRBV5-6 and TRBJ2-1; TRBD2 aligns across 8 bases. CDR1 is SGHDT and CDR2 is YYEEEE in the germline V gene. V was clipped by 0 bases and J by 8 bases; unmatched bases: 4. The CDR3 has 14 amino acids. The CDR3, as DNA: TGTGCCAGCAGCTTGGGGACTAGCTGGTATGAGCAGTTCTTC. Its protein is CASSLGTSWYEQFF.

The V and J genes are TRBV2 and TRBJ2-7, with 9 bases lining up with TRBD1. With V trimmed by 7 bases and J by 7 bases, 11 bases remained unmatched. CDR1 and CDR2 (germline): SNHLY, FYNNEI. This CDR3 contains 14 residues. The CDR3 bases are TGTGCCAGCAAACGACAGGGGGGACCCAGGGAGCAGTACTTC. The encoded protein is CASKRQGGPREQYF.

V is TRBV27 and J is TRBJ2-3; D is unresolved. The CDR3 is made up of 13 amino acids. The V gene lost 5 bases and the J gene lost 4 bases, with 10 bases spanning the gap. The V gene's germline CDR1 is MNHEY and CDR2 SMNVEV (reference sequence). The CDR3 bases are TGTGCCAGCAGTCCTCAACGAGCAGATACGCAGTATTTT. Residues: CASSPQRADTQYF.